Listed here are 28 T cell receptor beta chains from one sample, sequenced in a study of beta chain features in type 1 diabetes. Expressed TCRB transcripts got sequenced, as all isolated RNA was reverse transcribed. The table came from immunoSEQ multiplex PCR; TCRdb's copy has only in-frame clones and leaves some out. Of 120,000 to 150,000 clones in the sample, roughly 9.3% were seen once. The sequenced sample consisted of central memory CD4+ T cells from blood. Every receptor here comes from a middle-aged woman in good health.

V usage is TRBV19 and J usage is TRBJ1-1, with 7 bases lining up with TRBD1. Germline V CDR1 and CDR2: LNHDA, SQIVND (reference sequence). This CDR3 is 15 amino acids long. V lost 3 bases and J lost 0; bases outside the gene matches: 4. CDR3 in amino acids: CASSIEQGMNTEAFF. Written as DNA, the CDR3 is TGTGCCAGTAGTATCGAACAGGGGATGAACACTGAAGCTTTCTTT.

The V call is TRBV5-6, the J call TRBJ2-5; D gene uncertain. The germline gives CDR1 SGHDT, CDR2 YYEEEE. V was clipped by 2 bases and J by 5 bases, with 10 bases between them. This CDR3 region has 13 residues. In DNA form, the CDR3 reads TGTGCCAGCAGCTTAGATGAGAGGGAGACCCAGTACTTC. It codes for CASSLDERETQYF.

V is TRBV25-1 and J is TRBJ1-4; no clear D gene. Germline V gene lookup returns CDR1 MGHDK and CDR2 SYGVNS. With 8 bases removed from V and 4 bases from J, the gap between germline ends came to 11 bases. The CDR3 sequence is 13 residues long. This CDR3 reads CASRGVFNEKLFF. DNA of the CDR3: TGTGCCAGCCGGGGAGTCTTTAATGAAAAACTGTTTTTT.

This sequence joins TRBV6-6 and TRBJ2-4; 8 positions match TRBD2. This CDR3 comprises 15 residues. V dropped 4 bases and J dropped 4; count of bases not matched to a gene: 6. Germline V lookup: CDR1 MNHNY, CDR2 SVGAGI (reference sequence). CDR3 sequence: CASSSHTSGKNIQYF. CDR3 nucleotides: TGTGCCAGCAGTTCCCACACTAGCGGTAAAAACATTCAGTACTTC.

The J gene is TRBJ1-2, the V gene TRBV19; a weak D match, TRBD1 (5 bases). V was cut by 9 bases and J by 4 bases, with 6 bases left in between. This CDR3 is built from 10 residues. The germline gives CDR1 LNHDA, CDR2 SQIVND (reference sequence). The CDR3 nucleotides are TGTGCCAGCCAGGGCTATGGCTACACCTTC. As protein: CASQGYGYTF.

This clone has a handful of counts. The CDR3 loop reads CASSALAGGPIGHNEQFF. The DNA of the CDR3 is TGTGCCAGCAGCGCCCTGGCGGGGGGGCCAATCGGTCACAATGAGCAGTTCTTC. The chain uses TRBV25-1 and TRBJ2-1; TRBD2 matches at 9 bases. The germline gives CDR1 MGHDK, CDR2 SYGVNS. V trimming: 6 bases; J trimming: 5 bases; junction bases outside the gene matches: 17. CDR3 size: 18 residues.

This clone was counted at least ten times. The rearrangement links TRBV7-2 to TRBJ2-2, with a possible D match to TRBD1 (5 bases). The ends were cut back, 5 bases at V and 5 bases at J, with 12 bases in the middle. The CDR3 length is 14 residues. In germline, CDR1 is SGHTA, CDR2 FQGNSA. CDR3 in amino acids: CASSRDQGTGELFF. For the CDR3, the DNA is TGTGCCAGCAGCCGCGACCAGGGAACCGGGGAGCTGTTTTTT. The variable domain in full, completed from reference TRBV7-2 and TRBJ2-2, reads GAGVSQSPSNKVTEKGKDVELRCDPISGHTALYWYRQSLGQGLEFLIYFQGNSAPDKSGLPSDRFSAERTGGSVSTLTIQRTQQEDSAVYLCASSRDQGTGELFFGEGSRLTVL.

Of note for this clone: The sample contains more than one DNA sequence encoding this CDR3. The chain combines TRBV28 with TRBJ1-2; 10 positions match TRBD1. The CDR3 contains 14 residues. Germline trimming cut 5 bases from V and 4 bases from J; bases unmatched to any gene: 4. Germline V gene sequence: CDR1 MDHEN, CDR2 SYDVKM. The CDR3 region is CASSPGTGVYGYTF. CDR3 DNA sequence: TGTGCCAGCAGTCCCGGGACAGGGGTCTATGGCTACACCTTC.

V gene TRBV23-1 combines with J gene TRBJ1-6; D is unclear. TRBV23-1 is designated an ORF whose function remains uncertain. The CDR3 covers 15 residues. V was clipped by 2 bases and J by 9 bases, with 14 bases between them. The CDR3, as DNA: TGCGCCAGCAGTCAACCGGCAGGAGGGCCTTCACCCCTCCACTTT. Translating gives CASSQPAGGPSPLHF.

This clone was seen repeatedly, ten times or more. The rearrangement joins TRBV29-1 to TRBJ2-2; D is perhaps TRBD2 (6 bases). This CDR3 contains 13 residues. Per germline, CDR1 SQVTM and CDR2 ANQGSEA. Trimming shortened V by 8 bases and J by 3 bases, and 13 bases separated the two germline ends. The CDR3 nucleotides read TGCAGCCTGAGCAGGGAGGACACCGGGGAGCTGTTTTTT. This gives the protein CSLSREDTGELFF.

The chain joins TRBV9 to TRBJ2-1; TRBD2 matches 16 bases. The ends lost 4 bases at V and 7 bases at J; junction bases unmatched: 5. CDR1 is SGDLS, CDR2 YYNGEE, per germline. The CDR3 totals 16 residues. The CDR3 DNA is TGTGCCAGCAGCTTGGGGACTAGCGGGGGGGCTAATGAGCAGTTCTTC. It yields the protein CASSLGTSGGANEQFF.

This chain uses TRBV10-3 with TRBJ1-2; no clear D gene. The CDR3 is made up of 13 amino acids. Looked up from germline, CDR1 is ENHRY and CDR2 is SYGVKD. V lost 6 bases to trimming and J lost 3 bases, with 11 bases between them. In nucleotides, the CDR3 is TGTGCCATCAGCGCTAACGGGGACTATGGCTACACCTTC. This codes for CAISANGDYGYTF.

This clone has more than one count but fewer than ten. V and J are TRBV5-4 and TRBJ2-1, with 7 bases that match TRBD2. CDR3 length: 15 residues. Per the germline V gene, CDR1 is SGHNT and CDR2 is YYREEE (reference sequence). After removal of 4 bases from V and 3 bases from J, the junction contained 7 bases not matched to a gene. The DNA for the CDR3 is TGTGCCAGCAGCATTGGGGGGGAAAACTACAATGAGCAGTTCTTC. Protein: CASSIGGENYNEQFF.

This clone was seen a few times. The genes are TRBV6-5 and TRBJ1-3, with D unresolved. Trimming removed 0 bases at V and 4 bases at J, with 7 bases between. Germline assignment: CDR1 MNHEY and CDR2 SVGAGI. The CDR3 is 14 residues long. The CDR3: CASSYSPGGNTIYF. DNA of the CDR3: TGTGCCAGCAGTTACTCTCCGGGAGGAAACACCATATATTTT.

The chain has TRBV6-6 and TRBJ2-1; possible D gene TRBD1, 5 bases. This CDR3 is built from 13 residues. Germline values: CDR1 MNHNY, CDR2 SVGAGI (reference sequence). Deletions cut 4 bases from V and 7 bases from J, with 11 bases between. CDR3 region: CASSSTVPNEQFF. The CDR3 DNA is TGTGCCAGCAGTTCGACAGTCCCTAATGAGCAGTTCTTC.

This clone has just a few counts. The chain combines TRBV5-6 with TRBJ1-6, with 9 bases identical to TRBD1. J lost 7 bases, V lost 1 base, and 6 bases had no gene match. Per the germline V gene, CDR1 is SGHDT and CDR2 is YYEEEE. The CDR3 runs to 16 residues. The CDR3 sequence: CASSLYGQGLNSPLHF. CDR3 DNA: TGTGCCAGCAGCTTGTACGGACAGGGGCTGAATTCACCCCTCCACTTT.

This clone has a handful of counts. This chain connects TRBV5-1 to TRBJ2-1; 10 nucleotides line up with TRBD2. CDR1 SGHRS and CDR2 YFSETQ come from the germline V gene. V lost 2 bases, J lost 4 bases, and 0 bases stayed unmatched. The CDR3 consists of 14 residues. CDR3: CASSLLAGYNEQFF. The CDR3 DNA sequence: TGCGCCAGCAGCTTACTAGCGGGGTACAATGAGCAGTTCTTC.

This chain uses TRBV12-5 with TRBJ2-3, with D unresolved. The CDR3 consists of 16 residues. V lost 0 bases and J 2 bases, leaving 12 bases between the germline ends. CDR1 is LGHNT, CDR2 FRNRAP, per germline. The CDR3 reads CASGLVRSVITDTQYF. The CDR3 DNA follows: TGTGCTAGTGGTTTGGTACGGTCGGTGATCACAGATACGCAGTATTTT.

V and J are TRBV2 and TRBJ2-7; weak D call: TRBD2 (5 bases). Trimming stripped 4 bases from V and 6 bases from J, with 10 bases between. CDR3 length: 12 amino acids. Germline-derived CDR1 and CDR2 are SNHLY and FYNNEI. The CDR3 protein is CASSVREGEQYF. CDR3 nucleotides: TGTGCCAGCAGTGTTCGCGAGGGCGAGCAGTACTTC.

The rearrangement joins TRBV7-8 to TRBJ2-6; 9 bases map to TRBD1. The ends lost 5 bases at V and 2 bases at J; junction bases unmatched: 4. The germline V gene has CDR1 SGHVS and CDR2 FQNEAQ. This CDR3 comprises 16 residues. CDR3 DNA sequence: TGTGCCAGCAGCCGGACAGGGGTGCCTGGGGCCAACGTCCTGACTTTC. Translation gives CASSRTGVPGANVLTF.

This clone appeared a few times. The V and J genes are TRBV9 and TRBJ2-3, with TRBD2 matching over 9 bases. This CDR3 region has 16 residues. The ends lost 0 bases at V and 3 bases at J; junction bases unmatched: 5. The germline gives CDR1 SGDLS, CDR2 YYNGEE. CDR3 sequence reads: CASSVVGGGATDTQYF. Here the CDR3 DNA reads TGTGCCAGCAGCGTAGTAGGCGGGGGGGCAACAGATACGCAGTATTTT.

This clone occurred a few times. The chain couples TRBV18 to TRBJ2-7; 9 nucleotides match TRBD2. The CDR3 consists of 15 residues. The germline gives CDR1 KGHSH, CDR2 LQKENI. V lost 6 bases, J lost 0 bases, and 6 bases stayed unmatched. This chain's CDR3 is CASSPGGGGSYEQYF. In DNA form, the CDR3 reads TGTGCCAGCTCCCCCGGCGGGGGGGGCTCCTACGAGCAGTACTTC.

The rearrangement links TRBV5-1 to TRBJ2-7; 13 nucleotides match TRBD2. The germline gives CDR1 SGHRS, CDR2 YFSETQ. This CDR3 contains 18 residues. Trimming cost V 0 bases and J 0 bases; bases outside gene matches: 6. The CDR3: CASSLGWTSGGSSYEQYF. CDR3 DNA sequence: TGCGCCAGCAGCTTGGGGTGGACTAGCGGGGGTAGCTCCTACGAGCAGTACTTC.

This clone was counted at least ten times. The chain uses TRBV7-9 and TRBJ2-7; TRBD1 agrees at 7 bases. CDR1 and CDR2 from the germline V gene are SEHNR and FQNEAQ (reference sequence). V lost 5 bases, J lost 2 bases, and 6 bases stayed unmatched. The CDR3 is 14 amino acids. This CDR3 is CASSARDRAYEQYF. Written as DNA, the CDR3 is TGTGCCAGCAGCGCTCGGGACAGAGCCTACGAGCAGTACTTC.

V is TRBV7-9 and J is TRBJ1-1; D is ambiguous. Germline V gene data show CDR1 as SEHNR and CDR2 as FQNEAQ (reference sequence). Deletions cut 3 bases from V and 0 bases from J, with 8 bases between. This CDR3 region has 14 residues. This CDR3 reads CASSLGEMNTEAFF. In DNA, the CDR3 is TGTGCCAGCAGCTTGGGCGAGATGAACACTGAAGCTTTCTTT.

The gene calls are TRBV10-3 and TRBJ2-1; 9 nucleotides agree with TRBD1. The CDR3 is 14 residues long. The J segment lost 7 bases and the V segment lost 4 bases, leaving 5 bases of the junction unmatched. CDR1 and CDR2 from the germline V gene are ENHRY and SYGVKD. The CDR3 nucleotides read TGTGCCATCAGTGTAGGACAGGGGCGGAATGAGCAGTTCTTC. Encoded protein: CAISVGQGRNEQFF.

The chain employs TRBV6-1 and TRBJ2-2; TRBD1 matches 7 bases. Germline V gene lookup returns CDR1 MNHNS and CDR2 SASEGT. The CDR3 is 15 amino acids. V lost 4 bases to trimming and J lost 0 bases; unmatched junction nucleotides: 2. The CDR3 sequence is CASSGGTANTGELFF. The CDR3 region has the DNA TGTGCCAGCAGTGGAGGGACAGCGAACACCGGGGAGCTGTTTTTT.

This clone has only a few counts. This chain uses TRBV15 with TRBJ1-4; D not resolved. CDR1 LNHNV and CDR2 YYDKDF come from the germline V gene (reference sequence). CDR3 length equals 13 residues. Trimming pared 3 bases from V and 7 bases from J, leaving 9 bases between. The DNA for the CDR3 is TGTGCCACCAGCAGGGCGGAGGGTGAAAAACTGTTTTTT. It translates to CATSRAEGEKLFF.